One T cell receptor beta chain is described in this entry. Its target is unknown. CDR1 and CDR2 (germline): SGHRS, YFSETQ. The length of the CDR3 is 16 residues. Trimming took off 2 bases at V and 0 bases at J, with 12 bases between the two ends. This entry comes from a study of cytomegalovirus exposure and HLA in healthy donors. Whole-study findings and limits: A later examination showed that TCR association rates differed by HLA locus, with DRB1 most and HLA-C fewest.

Use of 60 Vbeta and 13 Jbeta primers characterized the PCR. Libraries were prepared by immunoSEQ multiplex PCR; TCRdb keeps only in-frame clonotypes and omits some of them. The table has approximately 130,000 clones, approximately 80% seen once. The J gene is TRBJ1-3, the V gene TRBV5-1, with a weak D call TRBD1 (5 bases). Sequenced sample: PBMCs. The TCR originated in a man aged 18 to 29 in good health and CMV-seronegative. CDR3 amino acids: CASSLGVPSSGNTIYF. The DNA of the CDR3 is TGCGCCAGCAGCTTAGGGGTCCCGAGCTCTGGAAACACCATATATTTT.